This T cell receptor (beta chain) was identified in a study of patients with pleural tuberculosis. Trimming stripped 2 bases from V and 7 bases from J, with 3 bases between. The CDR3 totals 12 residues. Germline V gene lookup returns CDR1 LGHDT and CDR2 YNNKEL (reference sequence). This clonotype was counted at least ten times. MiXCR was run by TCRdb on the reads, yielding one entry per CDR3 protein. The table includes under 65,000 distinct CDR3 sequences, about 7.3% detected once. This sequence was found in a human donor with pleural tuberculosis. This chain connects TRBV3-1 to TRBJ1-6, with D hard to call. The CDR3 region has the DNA TGTGCCAGCAGCCAACTGAATTCACCCCTCCACTTT. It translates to CASSQLNSPLHF.